This T cell receptor (beta chain) stems from a study of T cell clones after liver transplantation. Study-level background: Immunosuppression withdrawal was tried within 2 years after liver transplantation in this trial.

Germline V gene sequence: CDR1 MDHEN, CDR2 SYDVKM. The ends lost 6 bases at V and 2 bases at J; junction bases unmatched: 6. The CDR3 sequence is 16 residues long. Assay used: immunoSEQ multiplex PCR; TCRdb lists only in-frame clones, some missing. The sample has 6,500 or so clones; 79% are singletons. This clonotype originated in a human patient who received a liver transplant. The graft donor may account for some of the T cells. The rearrangement links TRBV28 to TRBJ2-1; 11 nucleotides match TRBD2. The sample here was CD8+ T cells from blood, taken 24 months after liver transplant. CDR3 in DNA: TGTGCCAGCAGCCCACTAGCGGGAGTGCCCTACAATGAGCAGTTCTTC. Protein product: CASSPLAGVPYNEQFF.